The source of this TCR beta chain is a study of blood T cell repertoires in COVID-19. For the study at large: PBMCs, B-cell-depleted T cells, or T cells provided the cDNA or gDNA that made up the material.

CDR1 is SGHTS, CDR2 YDEGEE, per germline. V dropped 1 base and J dropped 4 bases, with 14 bases sitting between them. The CDR3 has 15 residues. Measured with immunoSEQ multiplex PCR; TCRdb has only the in-frame clones, and not every one. The table shows fewer than 400,000 clones, with approximately 81% occurring only once. This study enrolled people aged roughly 18 to 100 from about two dozen US geographic areas. Researchers sorted participants into cohorts using their self-reported clinical history. All exposed participants met a person with COVID-19 within 2 weeks before entering the study. The sequence came from a woman aged 25 to 39 who had been exposed to COVID-19. The V gene is TRBV5-8, the J gene TRBJ1-2; D ambiguous. The sequenced sample was PBMCs or T cells enriched from blood (not recorded which). CDR3 region: CASSLREAPFYGYTF. The CDR3, as DNA: TGTGCCAGCAGCTTGAGGGAGGCCCCCTTCTATGGCTACACCTTC.